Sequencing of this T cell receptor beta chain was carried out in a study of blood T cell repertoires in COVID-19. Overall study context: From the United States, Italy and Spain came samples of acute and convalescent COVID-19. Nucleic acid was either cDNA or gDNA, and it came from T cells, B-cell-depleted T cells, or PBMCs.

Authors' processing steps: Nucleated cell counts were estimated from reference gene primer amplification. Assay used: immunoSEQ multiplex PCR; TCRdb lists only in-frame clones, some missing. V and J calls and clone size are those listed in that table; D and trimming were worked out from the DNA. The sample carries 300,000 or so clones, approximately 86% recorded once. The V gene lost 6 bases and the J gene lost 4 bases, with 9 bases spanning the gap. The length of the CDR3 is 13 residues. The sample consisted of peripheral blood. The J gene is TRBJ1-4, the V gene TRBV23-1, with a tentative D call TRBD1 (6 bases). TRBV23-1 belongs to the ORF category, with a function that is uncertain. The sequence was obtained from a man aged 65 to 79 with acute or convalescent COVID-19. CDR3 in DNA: TGCGCCAGCAGGGACAGTATTAATGAAAAACTGTTTTTT. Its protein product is CASRDSINEKLFF.